The rows below give T cell receptor beta chains drawn from one sample of a study of cytomegalovirus exposure and HLA in healthy donors. Assay: immunoSEQ multiplex PCR; the TCRdb copy retains only in-frame clones and omits some. Of about 280,000 clones in the sample, roughly 90% were seen once. Sequences were obtained from PBMCs. Source of these receptors: a young woman in good health and CMV-seronegative. Each CDR3 is given with its conserved first and last residue. The D gene is left open where the match is weak. Some rows mark clone size as missing; the rest say once, few, many or name a class of expanded clone.

J,D,size,V,DNA,CDR3
TRBJ1-2,.,.,TRBV6-1,TGTGCCAGCTCCCCCTCGGGGGGCAGTGGCTACACCTTC,CASSPSGGSGYTF
TRBJ2-3,.,.,TRBV6-5,TGTGCCAGCAGTTTGGGACTGCTCACAGATACGCAGTATTTT,CASSLGLLTDTQYF
TRBJ1-5,.,.,TRBV7-3,TGTGCCAGCAGCTTAGTAGCGTGGCCCAATCAGCCCCAGCATTTT,CASSLVAWPNQPQHF
TRBJ2-1,.,.,TRBV18,TGTGCCAGCTCACCACGGGCGGGGGCGAGCTCCTACAATGAGCAGTTCTTC,CASSPRAGASSYNEQFF
TRBJ2-7,TRBD2,.,TRBV7-6,TGTGCCAGCAGCGTTAGCGGGAGCCGATACGAGCAGTACTTC,CASSVSGSRYEQYF
TRBJ2-1,TRBD2,.,TRBV5-4,TGTGCCAGCGGGCTAGCGGGAGGAAGCAATGAGCAGTTCTTC,CASGLAGGSNEQFF
TRBJ2-3,.,.,TRBV7-2,TGTGCCAGCAGCTTAGCCTCAGATACGCAGTATTTT,CASSLASDTQYF
TRBJ2-2,TRBD2,.,TRBV5-1,TGCGCCAGCAGCCAGTCAGCGGGGAAGAACACCGGGGAGCTGTTTTTT,CASSQSAGKNTGELFF
TRBJ2-3,.,once,TRBV20-1,TGCAGTGTTTATGCAGATACGCAGTATTTT,CSVYADTQYF
TRBJ2-1,TRBD2,.,TRBV4-1,TGCGCCAGCAGCCAAGAGGGGGGGGTAGGGCCTTACAATGAGCAGTTCTTC,CASSQEGGVGPYNEQFF
TRBJ2-2,.,.,TRBV4-1,TGCGCCAGCAGCCAAGATCTGGTCCGAGACACCGGGGAGCTGTTTTTT,CASSQDLVRDTGELFF
TRBJ2-7,TRBD1,.,TRBV28,TGTGCCACCCACCGGGACAGCACCTACGAGCAGTACTTC,CATHRDSTYEQYF
TRBJ1-5,.,.,TRBV11-2,TGTGCCAGCAGCTCAGCAGGGCCCCAGCATTTT,CASSSAGPQHF
TRBJ1-1,.,.,TRBV2,TGTGCCAGCAGGGGGCACCCGAACACTGAAGCTTTCTTT,CASRGHPNTEAFF
TRBJ1-2,TRBD1,.,TRBV5-5,TGTGCCAGCAGCCTCGGAGGACAGGTTTATGGCTACACCTTC,CASSLGGQVYGYTF
TRBJ1-5,.,.,TRBV27,TGTGCCAGCAGTTTGGTGACACCAAGCAATCAGCCCCAGCATTTT,CASSLVTPSNQPQHF
TRBJ1-5,.,.,TRBV6-5,TGTGCCAGCAGTTACTCGAAAGGGGTTCAGCCCCAGCATTTT,CASSYSKGVQPQHF
TRBJ2-7,.,.,TRBV4-1,TGCGCCAGCAGCCCGGTTGACTACGAGCAGTACTTC,CASSPVDYEQYF
TRBJ1-6,.,.,TRBV7-3,TGTGCCAGCAGCTTAACTCCCAGCTCCTATAATTCACCCCTCCACTTT,CASSLTPSSYNSPLHF
TRBJ1-2,.,.,TRBV7-8,TGTGCCAGCAGTCCATCAGGGGTAGCTAACTATGGCTACACCTTC,CASSPSGVANYGYTF
TRBJ1-2,.,.,TRBV20-1,TGCAGTGCTAGAGTGGGAGTGGGCTACACCTTC,CSARVGVGYTF
TRBJ1-2,TRBD1,.,TRBV6-5,TGTGCCAGCAGTTACTCGGGACAGGTCTATGGCTACACCTTC,CASSYSGQVYGYTF
TRBJ2-5,.,.,TRBV4-1,TGCGCCAGCAGCCGGACAATGGGGGAGACCCAGTACTTC,CASSRTMGETQYF
TRBJ2-7,TRBD1,once,TRBV6-6,TGTGCCAGCAGTTACTCGGGGACAGGGCCTTACGAGCAGTACTTC,CASSYSGTGPYEQYF
TRBJ2-7,TRBD1,.,TRBV28,TGTGCCAGCAGTTTGAGCAGGGACAGCCACTACGAGCAGTACTTC,CASSLSRDSHYEQYF
TRBJ2-1,TRBD2,.,TRBV9,TGTGCCAGCAGCCTGACCTCCGGGGGGGGCAATGAGCAGTTCTTC,CASSLTSGGGNEQFF
TRBJ2-5,.,.,TRBV5-1,TGCGCCAGCAGCCCCAATTCAGAGACCCAGTACTTC,CASSPNSETQYF
TRBJ1-2,.,.,TRBV28,TGTGCCAGCAGTTTATTGGGGGCACCTAACTATGGCTACACCTTC,CASSLLGAPNYGYTF
TRBJ2-1,.,.,TRBV29-1,TGCAGCGTTGAAGATAGGGGGAATGAGCAGTTCTTC,CSVEDRGNEQFF
TRBJ1-3,.,.,TRBV7-7,TGTGCCAGCAGCTTAGACCAGGCCGGTCGGTCGGCTGGAAACACCATATATTTT,CASSLDQAGRSAGNTIYF
TRBJ1-1,.,.,TRBV29-1,TGCAGCTCCGGGACACCAAGAAAGGCTTTCTTT,CSSGTPRKAFF
TRBJ2-7,.,.,TRBV15,TGTGCCACCAGCAACCTGGCGGGATTGAGCTCCTACGAGCAGTACTTC,CATSNLAGLSSYEQYF
TRBJ2-1,TRBD1,.,TRBV28,TGTGCCAGTAAACAGGGGATGGGCAATGAGCAGTTCTTC,CASKQGMGNEQFF
TRBJ2-3,.,.,TRBV9,TGTGCCAGCAGCCCGAGGACTTTCACAGATACGCAGTATTTT,CASSPRTFTDTQYF
TRBJ1-1,.,.,TRBV2,TGTGCCAGCGAACAGGGTCGGCAAGCTTTCTTT,CASEQGRQAFF
TRBJ2-3,.,.,TRBV28,TGTGCCAGCAGCCAACCCCCCGCCGAGGATACGCAGTATTTT,CASSQPPAEDTQYF
TRBJ2-5,TRBD2,.,TRBV6-4,TGTGCCAGCAGCCCGGGACTAGGGGAGACCCAGTACTTC,CASSPGLGETQYF
TRBJ2-1,.,.,TRBV7-8,TGTGCCAGCAGCTATGGGAGTTCCTACAATGAGCAGTTCTTC,CASSYGSSYNEQFF
TRBJ2-1,TRBD2,.,TRBV10-3,TGTGCCACCGGACTAGCTTCCAACAATGAGCAGTTCTTC,CATGLASNNEQFF
TRBJ2-7,.,.,TRBV12-2,TGTGCAAGTCGCTGGGTGGGACGGACAGACTACGAGCAGTACTTC,CASRWVGRTDYEQYF
TRBJ2-5,.,.,TRBV28,TGTGCCAGCAGTTTATCCCCGACCGAGCGGCAGGAGACCCAGTACTTC,CASSLSPTERQETQYF
TRBJ1-6,.,.,TRBV7-8,TGTGCCAGCAGCTTAGCGCAGGCCTATTCACCCCTCCACTTT,CASSLAQAYSPLHF
TRBJ2-7,.,once,TRBV10-3,TGTGCCATCAGGCCGACAGGATTCGGCGAGCAGTACTTC,CAIRPTGFGEQYF
TRBJ1-5,TRBD1,.,TRBV6-5,TGTGCCAGCAGTAGGGGACAGAATAGCAATCAGCCCCAGCATTTT,CASSRGQNSNQPQHF
TRBJ1-4,.,.,TRBV7-9,TGTGCCAGCAGCTTAGGCAGGGGAGCTAATGAAAAACTGTTTTTT,CASSLGRGANEKLFF
TRBJ1-1,.,.,TRBV5-1,TGCGCCAGCAGCTGGGGAGGGAAAGGGGGATGGATGAACACTGAAGCTTTCTTT,CASSWGGKGGWMNTEAFF
TRBJ2-1,.,.,TRBV5-6,TGTGCCAGCAGCTCGAGGATGGTAGGGGCCCCGAAGTTCTTC,CASSSRMVGAPKFF
TRBJ2-7,TRBD1,.,TRBV9,TGTGCCAGCAGCTCTGGGACAGCCTACGAGCAGTACTTC,CASSSGTAYEQYF
TRBJ2-1,.,.,TRBV5-6,TGTGCCAGCAGCTTGGCTTTCTCCTACAATGAGCAGTTCTTC,CASSLAFSYNEQFF
TRBJ2-1,.,.,TRBV6-4,TGTGCCAGCAGTGAGGGGAAGGGTCTGGACAGATACAATGAGCAGTTCTTC,CASSEGKGLDRYNEQFF
TRBJ2-1,TRBD2,.,TRBV29-1,TGCAGCGCGAGGCTAGCGGGAGGGAGGGTGTACAACAATGAGCAGTTCTTC,CSARLAGGRVYNNEQFF
TRBJ2-7,TRBD1,.,TRBV28,TGTGCCAGCAGACTGGAGGACAGGAGCTCCTACGAGCAGTACTTC,CASRLEDRSSYEQYF
TRBJ2-7,.,.,TRBV5-4,TGTGCCAGCAGCTTGGATAGCGTTGGGGGGAGCGAGCAGTACTTC,CASSLDSVGGSEQYF
TRBJ2-7,TRBD2,few,TRBV11-2,TGTGCCAGCAGCCCGAGCGGGAGGGTACACGAGCAGTACTTC,CASSPSGRVHEQYF
TRBJ2-7,.,.,TRBV19,TGTGCCAGTAGTATCGGTTGGAACGGAGCCTACGAGCAGTACTTC,CASSIGWNGAYEQYF
TRBJ2-3,TRBD2,.,TRBV5-1,TGCGCCAGCAGCTTGTCTCGGTGGGAGGGCCGCACAGATACGCAGTATTTT,CASSLSRWEGRTDTQYF
TRBJ2-7,.,few,TRBV5-1,TGCGCCAGCAGCTCATCGGGAGCCTACGAGCAGTACTTC,CASSSSGAYEQYF
TRBJ2-7,TRBD1,few,TRBV28,TGTGCCAGCACCCCAGGGGGTACCCCTGGCGAGCAGTACTTC,CASTPGGTPGEQYF
TRBJ2-7,TRBD2,.,TRBV19,TGTGCCAGTAGCAGACTAGCGGGAGTCGCCTACGAGCAGTACTTC,CASSRLAGVAYEQYF